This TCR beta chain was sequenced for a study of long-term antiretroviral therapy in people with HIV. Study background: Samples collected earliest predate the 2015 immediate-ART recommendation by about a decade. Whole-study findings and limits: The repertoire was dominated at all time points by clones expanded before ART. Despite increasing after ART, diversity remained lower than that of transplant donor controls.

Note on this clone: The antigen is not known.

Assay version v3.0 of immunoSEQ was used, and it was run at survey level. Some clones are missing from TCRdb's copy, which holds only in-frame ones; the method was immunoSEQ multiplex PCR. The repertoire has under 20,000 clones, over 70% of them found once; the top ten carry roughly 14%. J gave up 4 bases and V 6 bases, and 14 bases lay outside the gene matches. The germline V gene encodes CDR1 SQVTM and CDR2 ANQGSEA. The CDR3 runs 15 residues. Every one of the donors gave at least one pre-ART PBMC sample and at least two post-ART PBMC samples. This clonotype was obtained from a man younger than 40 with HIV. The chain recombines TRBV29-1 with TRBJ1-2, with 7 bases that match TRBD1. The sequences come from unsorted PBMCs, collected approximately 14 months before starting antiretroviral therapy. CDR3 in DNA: TGCAGCGTCATCTCGACAGGGAGTAAGATCTATGGCTACACCTTC. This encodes CSVISTGSKIYGYTF.